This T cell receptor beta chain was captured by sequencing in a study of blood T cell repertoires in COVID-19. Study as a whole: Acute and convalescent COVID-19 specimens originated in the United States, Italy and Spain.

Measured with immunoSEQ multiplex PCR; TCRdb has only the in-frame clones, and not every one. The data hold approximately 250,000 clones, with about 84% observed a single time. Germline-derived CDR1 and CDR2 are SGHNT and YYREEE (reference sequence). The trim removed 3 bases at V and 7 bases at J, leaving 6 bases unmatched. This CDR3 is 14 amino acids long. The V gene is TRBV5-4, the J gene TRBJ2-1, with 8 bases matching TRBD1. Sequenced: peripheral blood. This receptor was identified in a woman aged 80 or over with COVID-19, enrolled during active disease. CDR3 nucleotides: TGTGCCAGCAGCTCCCGGGACAGGATGAATGAGCAGTTCTTC. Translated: CASSSRDRMNEQFF.